Listed below are T cell receptor beta chains from one sample, sequenced in a study of metastatic and nonmetastatic thyroid tumors. TCRdb used MiXCR to call clones anew from the PCR reads. Among 15,000 to 20,000 clones listed, less than 25% were seen once. Sequencing was done on a sample of adjacent normal tissue. The receptors here all came from a female donor with papillary thyroid cancer or a benign thyroid nodule (not recorded which). Some clones in this sample may be carry-over from other donors' samples. Both conserved end residues are part of each CDR3. Only part of the rows carry a size: once, few, many, or a class if the clone is expanded.

TRBJ1-1	many	TRBV24-1	CATSDSQGLNTEAFF
TRBJ2-2	few	TRBV11-1	CASSPFGGGLPWTGELFF
TRBJ2-2	many	TRBV7-2	CASSLGSGELFF
TRBJ2-7	.	TRBV7-2	CASSLEGPLTYEKYF
TRBJ2-7	few	TRBV5-1	CASSLDGTGRTYEQYF
TRBJ1-1	.	TRBV11-3	CASSPGPNTEAFF
TRBJ2-1	.	TRBV11-2	CASSSEEGSSKFF
TRBJ2-5	.	TRBV20-1	CSAGRTGTGGTETQYF
TRBJ2-7	.	TRBV7-9	CASSLDTSGGYEQYF
TRBJ1-6	few	TRBV28	CASSSTGSSYNSPLHF
TRBJ2-1	.	TRBV11-3	CASSLRGTGAAYNEQFF
TRBJ1-2	.	TRBV30	CAWGTGAYGYTF
TRBJ1-5	.	TRBV12-3/TRBV12-4	CASSLASGNNQPQHF
TRBJ1-5	.	TRBV6-1	CASSGIGGNQPQHF
TRBJ2-7	.	TRBV19	CASSIVLRDRGPYEQYF
TRBJ2-3	.	TRBV30	CAWSNGRGDTQYF
TRBJ2-2	.	TRBV5-1	CASTTVGGSPGELFF
TRBJ1-5	many	TRBV10-3	CAIGTGDSNQPQHF
TRBJ1-2	.	TRBV29-1	CSSRDLNGYTF
TRBJ2-2	.	TRBV2	CASRERPNTGELFF
TRBJ2-5	few	TRBV28	CASSLLAGETQYF
TRBJ2-7	.	TRBV20-1	CSARELARKSEQYF
TRBJ1-2	.	TRBV20-1	CSARDRANYGYTF
TRBJ2-7	once	TRBV9	CASSLGLAGGNEQYF
TRBJ1-1	many	TRBV28	CASTPGRMNTEAFF
TRBJ1-6	.	TRBV27	CASSLQWHNSPLHF
TRBJ1-5	few	TRBV10-2	CASRDTGIYQPQHF
TRBJ2-5	few	TRBV20-1	CSANDRGRFQETQYF
TRBJ2-2	few	TRBV6-1	CASKTGGAGTGELFF
TRBJ1-5	.	TRBV7-2	CASSFSNQPQHF
TRBJ2-1	few	TRBV20-1	CSGVGGGARNEQFF
TRBJ1-5	large	TRBV20-1	CSARPGPSSQPQHF
TRBJ1-2	few	TRBV5-1	CASSLERVRDCTF
TRBJ1-2	few	TRBV5-1	CASSLRGDGYGYTF
TRBJ1-4	.	TRBV3-1	CASSREQGREKLFF
TRBJ2-3	.	TRBV5-1	CASRRQGASTDTQYF
TRBJ2-1	few	TRBV27	CASSPGLAGNEQFF
TRBJ2-3	few	TRBV11-1	CASSSGTGSTDTQYF
TRBJ2-3	.	TRBV5-1	CASSLYLQSTDTQYF